This T cell receptor beta chain was identified in a study of shared clonotypes between healthy human individuals. Whole-study context: Each donor's CD8 memory used one plate, CD8 naive two, each CD4 subset three.

Several immunoSEQ plates held equal portions of the genomic DNA taken from each subset. Methods used by the authors: Junction-only immunoSEQ data arrived without quality scores, meaning filtering differed. Data came from immunoSEQ multiplex PCR; TCRdb stores just in-frame clones and leaves some out. The V and J calls and clone size are taken from that table; D and trimming were inferred from the DNA. In the table there are over 1.4 million clones, over 95% of which are singletons. Study findings and constraints: Investigators expected sequencing depth to affect clonotype sharing among donors.

To note about this clone: Its antigen remains unknown.

Per germline, CDR1 MNHNY and CDR2 SVGAGI (reference sequence). CDR3 length equals 15 residues. V shed 4 bases, J shed 3 bases, and the junction held 5 bases outside the gene matches. The sequenced sample consisted of naive CD4+ T cells sorted from blood. Subset described: CD45RA+ positively selected. This clonotype originated in a man younger than 40 in good health. The genes are TRBV6-6 and TRBJ2-7, with 11 bases aligning to TRBD2. CDR3 sequence (DNA): TGTGCCAGCAGTTCGACTAGCGGGATCTTCTACGAGCAGTACTTC. This gives the protein CASSSTSGIFYEQYF.